The rows below give T cell receptor beta chains drawn from one sample of a study of blood T cell repertoires in COVID-19. The repertoire was sequenced with immunoSEQ multiplex PCR; TCRdb's copy has only in-frame clones and lacks some. The sample lists some 370,000 clones, more than 70% seen once, with approximately 1.2% in the top ten. Sequencing used peripheral blood. These receptors all come from a man aged 35-49 years with acute or convalescent COVID-19. Each CDR3 is given with its conserved first and last residue. The order of the fields is D gene, V gene, clone size, J gene, CDR3 DNA, CDR3 protein. D genes are given only for firm matches. Rows give clone size only sometimes, using once, few, many, or a class for an expanded clone.

d_call: TRBD1; v_call: TRBV10-3; clone_size: .; j_call: TRBJ1-2; cdr3_nt: TGTGCCATCAGTGACCTACAGGGGGCGGAGGATGGCTACACCTTC; cdr3_aa: CAISDLQGAEDGYTF
d_call: TRBD1; v_call: TRBV30; clone_size: .; j_call: TRBJ1-4; cdr3_nt: TGTGCCTGGAGTGTACGGAGGGGGACAGGCTATGAAAAACTGTTTTTT; cdr3_aa: CAWSVRRGTGYEKLFF
d_call: .; v_call: TRBV5-1; clone_size: .; j_call: TRBJ2-2; cdr3_nt: TGCGCCAGCAGCTTAACAGGACCTAACACCGGGGAGCTGTTTTTT; cdr3_aa: CASSLTGPNTGELFF
d_call: .; v_call: TRBV2; clone_size: .; j_call: TRBJ2-1; cdr3_nt: TGTGCCAGCAGTGAAGGACTACTCAATGAGCAGTTCTTC; cdr3_aa: CASSEGLLNEQFF
d_call: .; v_call: TRBV6-2/TRBV6-3; clone_size: .; j_call: TRBJ2-3; cdr3_nt: TGTGCCAGCAGTCCCACGTGGAGACCCGCAGATACGCAGTATTTT; cdr3_aa: CASSPTWRPADTQYF
d_call: TRBD2; v_call: TRBV7-3; clone_size: .; j_call: TRBJ2-3; cdr3_nt: TGTGCCAGCAGCCCTCTGGGGCGGGGGTCGTCTAGTACGCAGTATTTT; cdr3_aa: CASSPLGRGSSSTQYF
d_call: .; v_call: TRBV11-2; clone_size: .; j_call: TRBJ1-2; cdr3_nt: TGTGCCAGCAGCTCAAAGCCCGGCTTCGGGAGGAGTAACTATGGCTACACCTTC; cdr3_aa: CASSSKPGFGRSNYGYTF
d_call: TRBD2; v_call: TRBV11-2; clone_size: .; j_call: TRBJ2-1; cdr3_nt: TGTGCCGGCAGCTCGGGGACTAGCGGATACAATGAGCAGTTCTTC; cdr3_aa: CAGSSGTSGYNEQFF
d_call: .; v_call: TRBV3-1/TRBV3-2; clone_size: .; j_call: TRBJ2-7; cdr3_nt: TGTGCCAGCAGCCCAGGGGTCTACGAGCAGTACTTC; cdr3_aa: CASSPGVYEQYF
d_call: .; v_call: TRBV27; clone_size: .; j_call: TRBJ2-2; cdr3_nt: TGTGCCAGCAAACCGTGGTATGGACAAGCGAACACCGGGGAGCTGTTTTTT; cdr3_aa: CASKPWYGQANTGELFF
d_call: .; v_call: TRBV14; clone_size: .; j_call: TRBJ1-1; cdr3_nt: TGTGCCAGCAGTCTAGTCCCGAACACTGAAGCTTTCTTT; cdr3_aa: CASSLVPNTEAFF
d_call: TRBD1; v_call: TRBV4-3; clone_size: .; j_call: TRBJ1-1; cdr3_nt: TGCGCCAGCAGCCGACAGGGGGGGCCGTACATGAACACTGAAGCTTTCTTT; cdr3_aa: CASSRQGGPYMNTEAFF
d_call: .; v_call: TRBV19; clone_size: .; j_call: TRBJ1-1; cdr3_nt: TGTGCCAGTAGTATATGGGGAGGTGCGGACACTGAAGCTTTCTTT; cdr3_aa: CASSIWGGADTEAFF
d_call: TRBD1; v_call: TRBV18; clone_size: .; j_call: TRBJ1-3; cdr3_nt: TGTGCCAGCTCAGCGGGACAGGGAGGCGGAAACACCATATATTTT; cdr3_aa: CASSAGQGGGNTIYF
d_call: TRBD2; v_call: TRBV29-1; clone_size: once; j_call: TRBJ2-7; cdr3_nt: TGCAGCGCTAGGGCAATAGCGGGGCCCGATTGGGAGCAGTACTTC; cdr3_aa: CSARAIAGPDWEQYF
d_call: .; v_call: TRBV7-9; clone_size: once; j_call: TRBJ2-2; cdr3_nt: TGTGCCAGCAGCCCGGTAGTTGGGAGTGGCACCGGGGAGCTGTTTTTT; cdr3_aa: CASSPVVGSGTGELFF
d_call: TRBD1; v_call: TRBV18; clone_size: .; j_call: TRBJ2-3; cdr3_nt: TGTGCCAGCTCACAGACAGGGGGAGGATTTACAGATACGCAGTATTTT; cdr3_aa: CASSQTGGGFTDTQYF
d_call: .; v_call: TRBV21-1; clone_size: .; j_call: TRBJ1-1; cdr3_nt: TGTGCCAGCAGCACCGGACCTGCGGGGGAAGCTTTCTTT; cdr3_aa: CASSTGPAGEAFF
d_call: .; v_call: TRBV28; clone_size: once; j_call: TRBJ2-1; cdr3_nt: TGTGCCAGCAGTCTCGAGCGTTACAAGCAGTTCTTC; cdr3_aa: CASSLERYKQFF
d_call: TRBD1; v_call: TRBV2; clone_size: once; j_call: TRBJ1-6; cdr3_nt: TGTGCCAGCAGTAGGGACAGGAATAATTCACCCCTCCACTTT; cdr3_aa: CASSRDRNNSPLHF
d_call: .; v_call: TRBV9; clone_size: .; j_call: TRBJ2-5; cdr3_nt: TGTGCCAGCAGCGTAGGGAGCTACACCCCAGAGACCCAGTACTTC; cdr3_aa: CASSVGSYTPETQYF
d_call: .; v_call: TRBV5-1; clone_size: .; j_call: TRBJ1-4; cdr3_nt: TGCGCCAGCAGCTTGGGGCTATCGGGTGAAAAACTGTTTTTT; cdr3_aa: CASSLGLSGEKLFF
d_call: TRBD1; v_call: TRBV28; clone_size: .; j_call: TRBJ2-7; cdr3_nt: TGTGCCAGCAGTCCAGTGCACAGGGGGCCCCCCTACGAGCAGTACTTC; cdr3_aa: CASSPVHRGPPYEQYF
d_call: .; v_call: TRBV23-1; clone_size: .; j_call: TRBJ2-2; cdr3_nt: TGCGCCAGCAGTCCACTAACCCCCCACAGGGTAGTCACCGGGGAGCTGTTTTTT; cdr3_aa: CASSPLTPHRVVTGELFF
d_call: .; v_call: TRBV9; clone_size: .; j_call: TRBJ2-3; cdr3_nt: TGTGCCAGCAGCGTAGCAGGGAACACAGATACGCAGTATTTT; cdr3_aa: CASSVAGNTDTQYF
d_call: .; v_call: TRBV7-2; clone_size: .; j_call: TRBJ1-1; cdr3_nt: TGTGCCAGCAGCTTAGTTGGTCGGTATAAGAACACTGAAGCTTTCTTT; cdr3_aa: CASSLVGRYKNTEAFF
d_call: .; v_call: TRBV19; clone_size: once; j_call: TRBJ1-5; cdr3_nt: TGTGCCAGTAGTATTGACAGGAATAATCAGCCCCAGCATTTT; cdr3_aa: CASSIDRNNQPQHF
d_call: .; v_call: TRBV6-1; clone_size: .; j_call: TRBJ1-2; cdr3_nt: TGTGCCAGCAGTGAACCTTACAGGGTAGCGTATGGCTACACCTTC; cdr3_aa: CASSEPYRVAYGYTF
d_call: .; v_call: TRBV6-1; clone_size: .; j_call: TRBJ1-3; cdr3_nt: TGTGCCAGCAGTGAATATAGGCAGGGAGGTGTAGTTTCTGGAAACACCATATATTTT; cdr3_aa: CASSEYRQGGVVSGNTIYF
d_call: .; v_call: TRBV6-5; clone_size: few; j_call: TRBJ1-1; cdr3_nt: TGTGCCAGCAGTACGGTAGGGGGGGACACTGAAGCTTTCTTT; cdr3_aa: CASSTVGGDTEAFF
d_call: .; v_call: TRBV28; clone_size: once; j_call: TRBJ1-5; cdr3_nt: TGTGCCAGCAGTCTGGGACGGGACATCGCCCAGCATTTT; cdr3_aa: CASSLGRDIAQHF
d_call: .; v_call: TRBV18; clone_size: .; j_call: TRBJ1-5; cdr3_nt: TGTGCCAGCTCACCACCCCGCGAACCCGGACGGGGGGGCTGGCATCAGCCCCAGCATTTT; cdr3_aa: CASSPPREPGRGGWHQPQHF
d_call: .; v_call: TRBV9; clone_size: .; j_call: TRBJ1-5; cdr3_nt: TGTGCCAGCAGCCCAACAGGCGGCGCGGAGCCCCAGCATTTT; cdr3_aa: CASSPTGGAEPQHF
d_call: TRBD1; v_call: TRBV7-9; clone_size: few; j_call: TRBJ1-6; cdr3_nt: TGTGCCAGCAGCTCCAGCCTGACAGGGGAGGGATCACCCCTCCACTTT; cdr3_aa: CASSSSLTGEGSPLHF
d_call: TRBD2; v_call: TRBV30; clone_size: once; j_call: TRBJ2-7; cdr3_nt: TGTGCCTGGAGTGTAGGGTCGGGGGGCGAGCAGTACTTC; cdr3_aa: CAWSVGSGGEQYF
d_call: .; v_call: TRBV10-3; clone_size: .; j_call: TRBJ1-2; cdr3_nt: TGTGCCATCAGTGATCTGGAGTACTATGGCTACACCTTC; cdr3_aa: CAISDLEYYGYTF
d_call: TRBD1; v_call: TRBV19; clone_size: .; j_call: TRBJ1-1; cdr3_nt: TGTGCCAGTATAGCCGGGACAGGGTTTGTATACACTGAAGCTTTCTTT; cdr3_aa: CASIAGTGFVYTEAFF
d_call: TRBD1; v_call: TRBV7-9; clone_size: once; j_call: TRBJ1-6; cdr3_nt: TGTGCCAGCAGCTTAGCGAGGGACAGTGGCTCACCCCTCCACTTT; cdr3_aa: CASSLARDSGSPLHF
d_call: .; v_call: TRBV2; clone_size: .; j_call: TRBJ1-5; cdr3_nt: TGTGCCAGCAGTGACTCCAGGGCTGCCAATCAGCCCCAGCATTTT; cdr3_aa: CASSDSRAANQPQHF
d_call: .; v_call: TRBV28; clone_size: .; j_call: TRBJ1-5; cdr3_nt: TGTGCCAGCAGTTTTGCTACAGGGCCCCAGCATTTT; cdr3_aa: CASSFATGPQHF
d_call: TRBD2; v_call: TRBV30; clone_size: .; j_call: TRBJ2-7; cdr3_nt: TGTGCCTGGAGTGTAAGGCGGGGGATTACGACCTCAACCTACGAGCAGTACTTC; cdr3_aa: CAWSVRRGITTSTYEQYF
d_call: .; v_call: TRBV25-1; clone_size: .; j_call: TRBJ1-4; cdr3_nt: TGTGCCAGCAGTGAATTAGGTGGGAGAGTTTCTAATGAAAAACTGTTTTTT; cdr3_aa: CASSELGGRVSNEKLFF
d_call: TRBD1; v_call: TRBV4-1; clone_size: .; j_call: TRBJ2-1; cdr3_nt: TGCGCCAGCAGCCCACAGGGGGCCCCCTACAATGAGCAGTTCTTC; cdr3_aa: CASSPQGAPYNEQFF
d_call: TRBD2; v_call: TRBV27; clone_size: few; j_call: TRBJ2-1; cdr3_nt: TGTGCCAGCAGAAACTCCAGGGCTAGCGGGAGGTGGCTCAATGAGCAGTTCTTC; cdr3_aa: CASRNSRASGRWLNEQFF
d_call: TRBD1; v_call: TRBV6-6; clone_size: .; j_call: TRBJ2-2; cdr3_nt: TGTGCCAGCAGTTACGGTACAGGGGGTTACACCGGGGAGCTGTTTTTT; cdr3_aa: CASSYGTGGYTGELFF
d_call: .; v_call: TRBV27; clone_size: .; j_call: TRBJ1-1; cdr3_nt: TGTGCCAGCAGTTTACGGGGGGCCCGTCGCGCTTTCTTT; cdr3_aa: CASSLRGARRAFF
d_call: .; v_call: TRBV19; clone_size: .; j_call: TRBJ1-2; cdr3_nt: TGTGCCAGTAGTATTCAGCCTGGCCGCAGGGGTGATGGCTACACCTTC; cdr3_aa: CASSIQPGRRGDGYTF
d_call: TRBD2; v_call: TRBV7-3; clone_size: .; j_call: TRBJ2-3; cdr3_nt: TGTGCCAGCAGCTTAGCGGGGGGGACCACAGATACGCAGTATTTT; cdr3_aa: CASSLAGGTTDTQYF
d_call: .; v_call: TRBV5-1; clone_size: .; j_call: TRBJ2-7; cdr3_nt: TGCGCCAGCAGTGAGAGGATCGCGGAGGCCTACGCGCAGTACTTC; cdr3_aa: CASSERIAEAYAQYF
d_call: .; v_call: TRBV11-3; clone_size: once; j_call: TRBJ2-1; cdr3_nt: TGTGCCAGCAGCATAAACAGGGTCGGTGAGCAGTTCTTC; cdr3_aa: CASSINRVGEQFF
d_call: TRBD2; v_call: TRBV5-4; clone_size: .; j_call: TRBJ2-1; cdr3_nt: TGTGCCAGCAACCCCCCGCGCCTAGCGGGGGCCCAGGATGAGCAGTTCTTC; cdr3_aa: CASNPPRLAGAQDEQFF
d_call: .; v_call: TRBV6-5; clone_size: .; j_call: TRBJ2-2; cdr3_nt: TGTGCCAGCACACGATGGCAGGGGGAGCTGTTTTTT; cdr3_aa: CASTRWQGELFF
d_call: TRBD1; v_call: TRBV5-4; clone_size: .; j_call: TRBJ1-2; cdr3_nt: TGTGCCAGCAGCTCCGGGCTGGACAGGGTCTATGGCTACACCTTC; cdr3_aa: CASSSGLDRVYGYTF
d_call: TRBD2; v_call: TRBV7-2; clone_size: .; j_call: TRBJ2-3; cdr3_nt: TGTGCCAGCAGCTTAGAAGCTAGCGGGGGGGCCATAGATACGCAGTATTTT; cdr3_aa: CASSLEASGGAIDTQYF
d_call: TRBD1; v_call: TRBV18; clone_size: .; j_call: TRBJ2-3; cdr3_nt: TGTGCCAGCTCACTTCAGACAGGGGAAGGATCAGATACGCAGTATTTT; cdr3_aa: CASSLQTGEGSDTQYF
d_call: TRBD1; v_call: TRBV5-4; clone_size: .; j_call: TRBJ1-3; cdr3_nt: TGTGCCAGCAGCGGGACAGGTGAAAACACCATATATTTT; cdr3_aa: CASSGTGENTIYF
d_call: .; v_call: TRBV5-1; clone_size: .; j_call: TRBJ1-6; cdr3_nt: TGCGCCAGCAGCCATATAGGGGCCTTTAATTCACCCCTCCACTTT; cdr3_aa: CASSHIGAFNSPLHF
d_call: TRBD1; v_call: TRBV7-9; clone_size: .; j_call: TRBJ2-7; cdr3_nt: TGTGCCAGCAGCTCCGGGACAGGCACCTACGAGCAGTACTTC; cdr3_aa: CASSSGTGTYEQYF
d_call: .; v_call: TRBV6-6; clone_size: .; j_call: TRBJ2-5; cdr3_nt: TGTGCCAGCAGCCTCCAAGAGACCCAGTACTTC; cdr3_aa: CASSLQETQYF